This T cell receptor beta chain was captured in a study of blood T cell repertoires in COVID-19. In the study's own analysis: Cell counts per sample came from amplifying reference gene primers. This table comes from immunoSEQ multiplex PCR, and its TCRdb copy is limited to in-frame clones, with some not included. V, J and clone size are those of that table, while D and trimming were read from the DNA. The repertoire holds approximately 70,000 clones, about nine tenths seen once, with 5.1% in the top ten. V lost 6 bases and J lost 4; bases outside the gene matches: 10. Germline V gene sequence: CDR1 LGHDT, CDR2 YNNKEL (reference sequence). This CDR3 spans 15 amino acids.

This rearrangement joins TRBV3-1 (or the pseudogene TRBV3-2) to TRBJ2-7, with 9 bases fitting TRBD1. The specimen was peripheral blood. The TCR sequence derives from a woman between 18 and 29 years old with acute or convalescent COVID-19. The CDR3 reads CASSQLGTGRYEQYF. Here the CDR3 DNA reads TGTGCCAGCAGTCAACTGGGGACAGGGAGATACGAGCAGTACTTC.